The following is a TCR beta chain sequence with its context. The V and J ends lost 5 bases and 2 bases, in that order; junction bases with no gene match: 3. Germline loops: CDR1 PRHDT, CDR2 FYEKMQ (reference sequence). This CDR3 region has 13 residues. This sample was included in a study of OX40 agonist ivuxolimab in advanced cancers. The sampling schedule covered blood at baseline, cycle 4 day 1, and cycle 7 day 1. The data were produced by immunoSEQ multiplex PCR, yet TCRdb's version contains in-frame clones alone and is incomplete. Among more than 60,000 clones listed, about three quarters were seen once.

The sequence came from an adult with an advanced solid tumor such as melanoma, head and neck, liver or kidney cancer. Here the sequenced sample was CD4+ or CD8+ T cells sorted from blood, taken in a trial of the OX40 agonist ivuxolimab. The genes are TRBV13 and TRBJ2-7; 7 nucleotides agree with TRBD2. The DNA of the CDR3 is TGTGCCAGCAGCCCGGGGGGTACCTACGAGCAGTACTTC. Translating it yields CASSPGGTYEQYF. Full variable domain (missing parts from reference TRBV13 and TRBJ2-7): AAGVIQSPRHLIKEKRETATLKCYPIPRHDTVYWYQQGPGQDPQFLISFYEKMQSDKGSIPDRFSAQQFSDYHSELNMSSLELGDSALYFCASSPGGTYEQYFGPGTRLTVT.